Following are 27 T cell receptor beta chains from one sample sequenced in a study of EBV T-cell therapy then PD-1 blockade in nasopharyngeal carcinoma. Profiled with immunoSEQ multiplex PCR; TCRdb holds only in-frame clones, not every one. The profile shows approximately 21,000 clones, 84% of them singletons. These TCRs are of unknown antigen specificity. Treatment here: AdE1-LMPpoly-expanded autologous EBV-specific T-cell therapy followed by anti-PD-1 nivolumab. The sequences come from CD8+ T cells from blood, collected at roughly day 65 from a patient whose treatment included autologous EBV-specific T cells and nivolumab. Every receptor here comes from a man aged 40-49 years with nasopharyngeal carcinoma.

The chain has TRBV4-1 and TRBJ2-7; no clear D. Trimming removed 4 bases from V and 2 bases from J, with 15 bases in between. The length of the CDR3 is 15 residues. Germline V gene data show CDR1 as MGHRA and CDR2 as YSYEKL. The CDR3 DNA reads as TGCGCCAGCAGCCGGAATACCAAAATGACCTACGAGCAGTACTTC. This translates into CASSRNTKMTYEQYF.

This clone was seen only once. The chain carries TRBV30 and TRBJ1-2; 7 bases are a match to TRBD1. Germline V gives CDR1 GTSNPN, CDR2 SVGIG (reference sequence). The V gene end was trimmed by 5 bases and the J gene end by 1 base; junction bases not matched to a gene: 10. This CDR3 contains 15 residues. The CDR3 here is CAWYRDSSINYGYTF. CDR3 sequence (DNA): TGTGCCTGGTACCGGGACAGCAGTATTAACTATGGCTACACCTTC.

CDR3 sequence reads: CASLHGGYQETQYF. CDR3 in DNA: TGTGCCAGCCTCCACGGGGGGTACCAAGAGACCCAGTACTTC. The V gene is TRBV11-2, the J gene TRBJ2-5; 7 bases are a match to TRBD2. The germline V gene encodes CDR1 SGHAT and CDR2 FQNNGV. With 8 bases clipped from V and 0 bases from J, the junction kept 6 bases outside the gene matches. This CDR3 spans 14 amino acids.

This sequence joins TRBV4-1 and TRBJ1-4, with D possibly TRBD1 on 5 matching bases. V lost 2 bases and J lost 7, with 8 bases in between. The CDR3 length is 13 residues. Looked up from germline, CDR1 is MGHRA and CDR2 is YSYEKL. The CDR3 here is CASSQKGREKLFF. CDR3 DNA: TGCGCCAGCAGCCAAAAGGGGCGTGAAAAACTGTTTTTT.

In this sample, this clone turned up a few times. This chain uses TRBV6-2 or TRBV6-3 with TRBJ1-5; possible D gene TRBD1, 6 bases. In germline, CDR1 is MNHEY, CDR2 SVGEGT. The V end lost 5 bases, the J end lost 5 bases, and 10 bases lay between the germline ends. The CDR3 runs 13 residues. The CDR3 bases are TGTGCCAGCAGTCTACAGGGTCATCAGCCCCAGCATTTT. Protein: CASSLQGHQPQHF.

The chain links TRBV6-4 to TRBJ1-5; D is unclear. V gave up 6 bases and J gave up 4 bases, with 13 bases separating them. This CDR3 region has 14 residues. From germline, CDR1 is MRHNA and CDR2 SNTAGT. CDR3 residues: CASSADGENQPQHF. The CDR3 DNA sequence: TGTGCCAGCAGCGCGGACGGTGAGAATCAGCCCCAGCATTTT.

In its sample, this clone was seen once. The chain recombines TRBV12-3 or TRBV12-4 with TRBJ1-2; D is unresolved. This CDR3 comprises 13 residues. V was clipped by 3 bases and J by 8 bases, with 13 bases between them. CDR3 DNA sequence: TGTGCCAGCAGTTTGGTGGACCTCCCCGGCTACACCTTC. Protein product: CASSLVDLPGYTF.

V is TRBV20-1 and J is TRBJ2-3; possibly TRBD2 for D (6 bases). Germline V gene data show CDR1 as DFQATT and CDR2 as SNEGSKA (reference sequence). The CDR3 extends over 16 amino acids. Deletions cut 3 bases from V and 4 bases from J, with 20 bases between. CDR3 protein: CSASTGFLGSSDTQYF. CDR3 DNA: TGCAGTGCTAGTACGGGTTTTCTCGGGAGCTCAGATACGCAGTATTTT.

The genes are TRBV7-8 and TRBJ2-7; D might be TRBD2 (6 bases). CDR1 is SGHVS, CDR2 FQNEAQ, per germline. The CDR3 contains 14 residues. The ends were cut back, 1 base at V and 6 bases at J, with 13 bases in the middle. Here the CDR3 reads CASSLDAGPFEQYF. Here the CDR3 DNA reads TGTGCCAGCAGCTTAGATGCGGGACCCTTCGAGCAGTACTTC.

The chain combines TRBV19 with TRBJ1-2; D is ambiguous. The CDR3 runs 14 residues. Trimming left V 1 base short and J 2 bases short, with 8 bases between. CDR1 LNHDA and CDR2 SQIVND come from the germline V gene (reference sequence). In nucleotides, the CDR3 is TGTGCCAGTAGTATAGCGGCAGACAACTATGGCTACACCTTC. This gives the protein CASSIAADNYGYTF.

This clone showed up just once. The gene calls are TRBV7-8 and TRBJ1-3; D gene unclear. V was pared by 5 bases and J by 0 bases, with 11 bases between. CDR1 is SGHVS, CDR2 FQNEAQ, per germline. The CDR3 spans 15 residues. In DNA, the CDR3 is TGTGCCAGCAGCGACTATCTTAGCTCTGGAAACACCATATATTTT. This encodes CASSDYLSSGNTIYF. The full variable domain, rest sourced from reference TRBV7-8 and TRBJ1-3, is GAGVSQSPRYKVAKRGQDVALRCDPISGHVSLFWYQQALGQGPEFLTYFQNEAQLDKSGLPSDRFFAERPEGSVSTLKIQRTQQEDSAVYLCASSDYLSSGNTIYFGEGSWLTVV.

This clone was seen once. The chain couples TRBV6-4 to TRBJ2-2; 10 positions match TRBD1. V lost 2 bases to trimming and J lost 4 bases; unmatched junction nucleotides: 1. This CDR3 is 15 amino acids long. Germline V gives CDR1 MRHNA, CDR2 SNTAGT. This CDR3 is CASSDGTGVTGELFF. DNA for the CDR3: TGTGCCAGCAGTGACGGGACAGGGGTCACCGGGGAGCTGTTTTTT.

CDR3: CAISDRDHYGYTF. In nucleotides, the CDR3 is TGTGCCATCAGTGACAGGGACCACTATGGCTACACCTTC. The V and J genes are TRBV10-3 and TRBJ1-2; a possible D gene is TRBD1 (5 bases). The CDR3 totals 13 residues. Germline CDR1 is ENHRY and CDR2 is SYGVKD. Between the trimmed V and J ends, which lost 3 bases and 3 bases, there was a span of 8 bases.

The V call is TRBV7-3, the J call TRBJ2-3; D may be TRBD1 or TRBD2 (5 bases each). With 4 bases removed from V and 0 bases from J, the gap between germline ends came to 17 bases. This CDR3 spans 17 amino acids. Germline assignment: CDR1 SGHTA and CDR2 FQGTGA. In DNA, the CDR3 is TGTGCCAGCAGCTCCCCTCTTAAGGGACCTAGCACAGATACGCAGTATTTT. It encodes CASSSPLKGPSTDTQYF.

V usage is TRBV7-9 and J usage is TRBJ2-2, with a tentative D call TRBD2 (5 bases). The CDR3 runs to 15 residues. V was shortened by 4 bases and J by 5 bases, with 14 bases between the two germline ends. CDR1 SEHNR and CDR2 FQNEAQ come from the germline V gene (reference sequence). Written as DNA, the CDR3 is TGTGCCAGCAGCTCGGTATCCGGGGTGACCGGGGAGCTGTTTTTT. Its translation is CASSSVSGVTGELFF. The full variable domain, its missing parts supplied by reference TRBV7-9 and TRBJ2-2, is DTGVSQNPRHKITKRGQNVTFRCDPISEHNRLYWYRQTLGQGPEFLTYFQNEAQLEKSRLLSDRFSAERPKGSFSTLEIQRTEQGDSAMYLCASSSVSGVTGELFFGEGSRLTVL.

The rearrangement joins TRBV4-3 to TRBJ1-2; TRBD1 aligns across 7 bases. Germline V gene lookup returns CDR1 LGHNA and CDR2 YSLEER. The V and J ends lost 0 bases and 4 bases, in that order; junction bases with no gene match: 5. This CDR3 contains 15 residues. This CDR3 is CASSQDQGQSYGYTF. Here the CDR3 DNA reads TGCGCCAGCAGCCAAGATCAGGGACAGTCCTATGGCTACACCTTC.

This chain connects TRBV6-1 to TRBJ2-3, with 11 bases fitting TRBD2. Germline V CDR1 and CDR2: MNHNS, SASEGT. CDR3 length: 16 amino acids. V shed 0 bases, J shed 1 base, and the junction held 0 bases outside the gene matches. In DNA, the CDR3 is TGTGCCAGCAGTGAAGCTAGCGGGGGGGGCACAGATACGCAGTATTTT. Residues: CASSEASGGGTDTQYF.

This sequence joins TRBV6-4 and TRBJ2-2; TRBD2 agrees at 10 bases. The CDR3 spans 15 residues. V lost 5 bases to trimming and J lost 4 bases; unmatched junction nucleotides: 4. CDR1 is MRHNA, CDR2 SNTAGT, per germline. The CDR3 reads CASSRSGGSTGELFF. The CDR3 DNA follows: TGTGCCAGCAGTCGTAGCGGGGGGAGCACCGGGGAGCTGTTTTTT.

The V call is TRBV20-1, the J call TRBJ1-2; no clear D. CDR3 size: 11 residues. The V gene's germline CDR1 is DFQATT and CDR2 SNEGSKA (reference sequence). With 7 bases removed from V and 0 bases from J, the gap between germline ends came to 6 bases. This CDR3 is CSVIANYGYTF. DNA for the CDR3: TGCAGTGTGATAGCTAACTATGGCTACACCTTC.

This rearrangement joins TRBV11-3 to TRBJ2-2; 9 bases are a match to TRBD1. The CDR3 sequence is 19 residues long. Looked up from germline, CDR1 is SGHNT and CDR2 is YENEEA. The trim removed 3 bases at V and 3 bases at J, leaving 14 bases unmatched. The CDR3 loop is CASSLPPGQGWLHTGELFF. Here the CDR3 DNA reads TGTGCCAGCAGCTTGCCCCCGGGACAGGGCTGGCTTCACACCGGGGAGCTGTTTTTT.

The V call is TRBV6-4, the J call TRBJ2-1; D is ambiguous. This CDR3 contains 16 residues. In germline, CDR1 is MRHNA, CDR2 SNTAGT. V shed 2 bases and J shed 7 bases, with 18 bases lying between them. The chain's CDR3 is CASSDTSAGGWNEQFF. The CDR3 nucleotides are TGTGCCAGCAGTGACACATCTGCTGGCGGTTGGAATGAGCAGTTCTTC.

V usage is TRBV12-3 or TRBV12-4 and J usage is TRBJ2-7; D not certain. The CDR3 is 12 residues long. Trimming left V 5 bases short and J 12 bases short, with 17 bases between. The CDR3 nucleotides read TGTGCCAGCAGTCCAAGTGATAGGGTCCTGTACTTC. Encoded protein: CASSPSDRVLYF.

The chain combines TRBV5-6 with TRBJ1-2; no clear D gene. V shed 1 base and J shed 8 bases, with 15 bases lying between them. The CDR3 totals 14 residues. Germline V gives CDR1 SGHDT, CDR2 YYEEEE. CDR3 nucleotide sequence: TGTGCCAGCAGCTTGTCGGCCATTCGGAGGGGCTACACCTTC. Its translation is CASSLSAIRRGYTF.

CDR3 in amino acids: CASSEGTGGANQPQHF. For the CDR3, the DNA is TGCGCCAGCAGCGAGGGGACAGGGGGCGCCAATCAGCCCCAGCATTTT. This chain joins TRBV5-1 and TRBJ1-5; 12 bases match TRBD1. The CDR3 sequence is 16 residues long. Losses at the gene ends were 4 bases for V and 3 bases for J; bases not matched to a gene: 5. Germline CDR1 is SGHRS and CDR2 is YFSETQ.

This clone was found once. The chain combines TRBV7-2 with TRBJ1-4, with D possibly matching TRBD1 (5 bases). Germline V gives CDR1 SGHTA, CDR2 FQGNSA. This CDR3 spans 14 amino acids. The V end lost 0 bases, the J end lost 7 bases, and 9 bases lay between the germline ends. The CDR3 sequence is CASSLAGVGEKLFF. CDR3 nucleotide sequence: TGTGCCAGCAGCTTAGCAGGGGTGGGTGAAAAACTGTTTTTT.

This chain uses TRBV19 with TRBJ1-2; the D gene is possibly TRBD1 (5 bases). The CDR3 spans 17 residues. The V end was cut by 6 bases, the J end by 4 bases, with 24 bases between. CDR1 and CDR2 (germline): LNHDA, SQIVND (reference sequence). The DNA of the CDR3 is TGTGCCAGTAGCTATAGATTGAGACAGCCCCTTGGCTATGGCTACACCTTC. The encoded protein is CASSYRLRQPLGYGYTF.

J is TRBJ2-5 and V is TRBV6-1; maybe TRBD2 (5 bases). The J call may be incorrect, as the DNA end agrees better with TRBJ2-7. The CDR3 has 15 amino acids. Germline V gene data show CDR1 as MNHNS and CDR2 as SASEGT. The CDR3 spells CASSELLGSSYEQYF. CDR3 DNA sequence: TGTGCCAGCAGTGAACTGCTAGGGAGCTCCTACGAGCAGTACTTC.